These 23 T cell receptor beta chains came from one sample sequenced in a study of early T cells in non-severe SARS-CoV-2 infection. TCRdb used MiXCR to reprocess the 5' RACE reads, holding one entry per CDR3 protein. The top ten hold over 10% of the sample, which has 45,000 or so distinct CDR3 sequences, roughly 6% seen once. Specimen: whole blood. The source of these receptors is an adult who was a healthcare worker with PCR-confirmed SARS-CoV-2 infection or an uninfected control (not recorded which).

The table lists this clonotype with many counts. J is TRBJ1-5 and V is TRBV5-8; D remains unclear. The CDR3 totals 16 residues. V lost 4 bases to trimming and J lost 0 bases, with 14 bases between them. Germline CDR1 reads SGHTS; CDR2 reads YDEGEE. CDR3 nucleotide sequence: TGTGCCAGCAGCCACGGCGGGGTGTATAGCAATCAGCCCCAGCATTTT. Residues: CASSHGGVYSNQPQHF.

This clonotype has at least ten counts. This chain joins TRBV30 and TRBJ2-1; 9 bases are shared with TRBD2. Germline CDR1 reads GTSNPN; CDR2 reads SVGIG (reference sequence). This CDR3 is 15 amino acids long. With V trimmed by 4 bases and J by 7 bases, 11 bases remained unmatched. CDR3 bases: TGTGCCTGGATAGCAGCGGGGGGATGGGGTAATGAGCAGTTCTTC. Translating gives CAWIAAGGWGNEQFF. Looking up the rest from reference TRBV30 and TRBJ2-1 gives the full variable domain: SQTIHQWPATLVQPVGSPLSLECTVEGTSNPNLYWYRQAAGRGLQLLFYSVGIGQISSEVPQNLSASRPQDRQFILSSKKLLLSDSGFYLCAWIAAGGWGNEQFFGPGTRLTVL.

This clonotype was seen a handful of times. The CDR3 loop reads CASSLEGNGEQFF. For the CDR3, the DNA is TGTGCCAGCAGCTTGGAGGGGAACGGTGAGCAGTTCTTC. The V gene is TRBV7-9, the J gene TRBJ2-1; possible D gene TRBD2, 6 bases. The CDR3 has 13 residues. V was cut by 3 bases and J by 9 bases, with 12 bases left in between. Germline assignment: CDR1 SEHNR and CDR2 FQNEAQ (reference sequence).

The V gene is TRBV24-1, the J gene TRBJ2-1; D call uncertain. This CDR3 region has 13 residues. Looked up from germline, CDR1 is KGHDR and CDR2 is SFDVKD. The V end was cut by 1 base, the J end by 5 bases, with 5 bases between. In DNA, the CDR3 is TGTGCCACCAGTGATTTTAGGCACAATGAGCAGTTCTTC. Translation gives CATSDFRHNEQFF.

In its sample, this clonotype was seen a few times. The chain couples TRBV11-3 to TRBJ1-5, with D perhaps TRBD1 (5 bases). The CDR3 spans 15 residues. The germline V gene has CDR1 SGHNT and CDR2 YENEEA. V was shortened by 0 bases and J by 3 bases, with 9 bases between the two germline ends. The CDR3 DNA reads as TGTGCCAGCAGCTTAGATGGGGGGTACAATCAGCCCCAGCATTTT. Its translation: CASSLDGGYNQPQHF.

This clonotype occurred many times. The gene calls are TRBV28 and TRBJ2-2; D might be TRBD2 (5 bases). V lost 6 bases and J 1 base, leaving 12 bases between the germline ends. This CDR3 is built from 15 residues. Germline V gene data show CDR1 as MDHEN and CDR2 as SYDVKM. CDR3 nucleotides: TGTGCCAGCAGGTCTAGGACTTTGAACACCGGGGAGCTGTTTTTT. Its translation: CASRSRTLNTGELFF.

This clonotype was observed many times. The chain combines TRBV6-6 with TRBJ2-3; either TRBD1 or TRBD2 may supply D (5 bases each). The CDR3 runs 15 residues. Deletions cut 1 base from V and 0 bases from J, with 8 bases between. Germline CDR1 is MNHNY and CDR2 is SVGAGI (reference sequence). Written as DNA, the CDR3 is TGTGCCAGCAGTTACTTGGGACCGAGCACAGATACGCAGTATTTT. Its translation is CASSYLGPSTDTQYF.

This chain's CDR3 is CASSPPGQIVYEQYF. The CDR3 DNA sequence: TGCGCCAGCAGCCCACCGGGACAGATCGTCTACGAGCAGTACTTC. The V call is TRBV5-1, the J call TRBJ2-7; 7 positions match TRBD1. This CDR3 is 15 amino acids long. V shed 4 bases and J 3 bases; nucleotides not matched to a gene: 10. Germline V gives CDR1 SGHRS, CDR2 YFSETQ.

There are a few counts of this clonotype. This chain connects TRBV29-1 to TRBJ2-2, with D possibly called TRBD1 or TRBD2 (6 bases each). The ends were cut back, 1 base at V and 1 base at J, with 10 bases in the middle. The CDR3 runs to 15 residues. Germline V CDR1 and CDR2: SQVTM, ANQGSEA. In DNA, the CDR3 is TGCAGCGTTGAAGTCCGGGGGCGGAACACCGGGGAGCTGTTTTTT. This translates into CSVEVRGRNTGELFF.

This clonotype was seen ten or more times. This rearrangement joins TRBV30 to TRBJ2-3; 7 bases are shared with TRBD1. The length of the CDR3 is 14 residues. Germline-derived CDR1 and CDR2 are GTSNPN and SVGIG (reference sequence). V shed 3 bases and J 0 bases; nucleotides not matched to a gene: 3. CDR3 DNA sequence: TGTGCCTGGAGGGGGGACAGTAGCACAGATACGCAGTATTTT. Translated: CAWRGDSSTDTQYF.

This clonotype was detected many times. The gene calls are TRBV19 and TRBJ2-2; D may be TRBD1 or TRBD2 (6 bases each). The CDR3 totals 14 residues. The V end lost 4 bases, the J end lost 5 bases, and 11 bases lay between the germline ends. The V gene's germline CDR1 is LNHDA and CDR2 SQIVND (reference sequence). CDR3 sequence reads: CASSRGAATGELFF. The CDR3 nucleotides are TGTGCCAGTAGTAGGGGGGCCGCAACCGGGGAGCTGTTTTTT.

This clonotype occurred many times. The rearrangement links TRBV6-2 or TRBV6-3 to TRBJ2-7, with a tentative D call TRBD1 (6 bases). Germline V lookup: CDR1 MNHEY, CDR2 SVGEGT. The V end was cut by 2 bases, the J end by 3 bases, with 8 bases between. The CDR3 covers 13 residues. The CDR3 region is CASSYRDNYEQYF. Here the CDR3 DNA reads TGTGCCAGCAGTTACCGGGACAACTACGAGCAGTACTTC.

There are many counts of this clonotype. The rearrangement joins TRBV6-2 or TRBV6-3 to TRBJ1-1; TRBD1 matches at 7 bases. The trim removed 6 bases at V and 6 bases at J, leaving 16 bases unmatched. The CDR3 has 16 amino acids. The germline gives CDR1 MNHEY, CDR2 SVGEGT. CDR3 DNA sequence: TGTGCCAGCAGATCACCCTCGACAGGGCGGTGCCCTGAAGCTTTCTTT. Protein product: CASRSPSTGRCPEAFF.

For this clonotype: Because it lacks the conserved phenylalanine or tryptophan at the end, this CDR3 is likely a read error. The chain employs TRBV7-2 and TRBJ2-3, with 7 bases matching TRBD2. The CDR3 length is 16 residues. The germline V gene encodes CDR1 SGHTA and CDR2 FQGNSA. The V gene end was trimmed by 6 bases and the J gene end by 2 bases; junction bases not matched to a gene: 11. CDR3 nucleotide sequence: TGTGCCAGCAGAGTTTCAGGGACTACCTACACAGATACGCAGTATCTT. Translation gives CASRVSGTTYTDTQYL.

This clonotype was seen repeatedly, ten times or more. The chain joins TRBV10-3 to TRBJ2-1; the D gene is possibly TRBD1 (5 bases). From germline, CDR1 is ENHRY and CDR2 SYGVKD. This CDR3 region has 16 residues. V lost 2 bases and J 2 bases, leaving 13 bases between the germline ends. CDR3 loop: CAISEMGQGTYNEQFF. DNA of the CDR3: TGTGCCATCAGTGAGATGGGGCAGGGTACCTACAATGAGCAGTTCTTC.

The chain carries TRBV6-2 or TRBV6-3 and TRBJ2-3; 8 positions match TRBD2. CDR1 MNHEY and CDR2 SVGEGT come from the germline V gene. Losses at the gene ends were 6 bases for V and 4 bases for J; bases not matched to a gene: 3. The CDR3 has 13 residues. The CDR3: CASRRGGPDTQYF. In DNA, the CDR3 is TGTGCCAGCAGACGGGGGGGCCCAGATACGCAGTATTTT.

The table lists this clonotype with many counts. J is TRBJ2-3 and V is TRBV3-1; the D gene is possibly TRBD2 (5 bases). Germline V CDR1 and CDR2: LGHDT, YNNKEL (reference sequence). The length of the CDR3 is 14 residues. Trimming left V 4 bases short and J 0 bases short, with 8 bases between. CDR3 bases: TGTGCCAGCAGCCCCTCGGGAAGCACAGATACGCAGTATTTT. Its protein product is CASSPSGSTDTQYF.

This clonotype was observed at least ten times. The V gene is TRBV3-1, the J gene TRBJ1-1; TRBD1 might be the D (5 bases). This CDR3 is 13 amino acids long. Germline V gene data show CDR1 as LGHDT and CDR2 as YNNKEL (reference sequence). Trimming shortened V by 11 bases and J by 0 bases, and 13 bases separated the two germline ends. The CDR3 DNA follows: TGTGCCGTCGGGGACGGAATGAACACTGAAGCTTTCTTT. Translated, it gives CAVGDGMNTEAFF.

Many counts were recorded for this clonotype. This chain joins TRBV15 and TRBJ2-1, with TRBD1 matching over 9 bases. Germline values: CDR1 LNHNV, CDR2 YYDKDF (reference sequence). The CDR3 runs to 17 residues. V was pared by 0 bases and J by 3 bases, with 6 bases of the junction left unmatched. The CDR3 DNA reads TGTGCCACCAGCAGAGATGGAGGACAGGGGAACTACAATGAGCAGTTCTTC. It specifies CATSRDGGQGNYNEQFF.

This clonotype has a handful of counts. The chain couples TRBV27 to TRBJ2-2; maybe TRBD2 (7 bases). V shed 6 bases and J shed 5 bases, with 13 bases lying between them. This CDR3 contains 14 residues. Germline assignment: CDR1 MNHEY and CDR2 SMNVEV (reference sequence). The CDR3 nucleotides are TGTGCCAGCAGGGGGGGGCCACCTACCGGGGAGCTGTTTTTT. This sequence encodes CASRGGPPTGELFF.

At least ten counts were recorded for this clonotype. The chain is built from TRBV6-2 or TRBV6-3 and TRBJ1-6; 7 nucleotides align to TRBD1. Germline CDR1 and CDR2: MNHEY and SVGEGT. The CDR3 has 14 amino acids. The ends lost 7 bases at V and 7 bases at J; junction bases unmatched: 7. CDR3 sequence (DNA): TGTGCCAGCACCAAGACAGGGATGAATTCACCCCTCCACTTT. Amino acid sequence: CASTKTGMNSPLHF.

The CDR3 loop is CASSLGPGNQGGTIYF. CDR3 nucleotides: TGTGCCAGCAGCTTAGGTCCAGGGAATCAAGGGGGCACCATATATTTT. The gene calls are TRBV7-8 and TRBJ1-3; the D gene is possibly TRBD1 (6 bases). Trimming stripped 1 base from V and 9 bases from J, with 19 bases between. The CDR3 consists of 16 residues. Per germline, CDR1 SGHVS and CDR2 FQNEAQ. The whole variable domain, filled in from reference TRBV7-8 and TRBJ1-3, reads GAGVSQSPRYKVAKRGQDVALRCDPISGHVSLFWYQQALGQGPEFLTYFQNEAQLDKSGLPSDRFFAERPEGSVSTLKIQRTQQEDSAVYLCASSLGPGNQGGTIYFGEGSWLTVV.

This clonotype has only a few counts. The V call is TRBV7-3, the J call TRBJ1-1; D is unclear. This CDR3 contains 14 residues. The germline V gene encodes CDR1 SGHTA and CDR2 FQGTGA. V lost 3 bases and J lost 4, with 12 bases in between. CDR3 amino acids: CASSFGLVRTEAFF. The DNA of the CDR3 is TGTGCCAGCAGCTTTGGTTTAGTGCGCACTGAAGCTTTCTTT.